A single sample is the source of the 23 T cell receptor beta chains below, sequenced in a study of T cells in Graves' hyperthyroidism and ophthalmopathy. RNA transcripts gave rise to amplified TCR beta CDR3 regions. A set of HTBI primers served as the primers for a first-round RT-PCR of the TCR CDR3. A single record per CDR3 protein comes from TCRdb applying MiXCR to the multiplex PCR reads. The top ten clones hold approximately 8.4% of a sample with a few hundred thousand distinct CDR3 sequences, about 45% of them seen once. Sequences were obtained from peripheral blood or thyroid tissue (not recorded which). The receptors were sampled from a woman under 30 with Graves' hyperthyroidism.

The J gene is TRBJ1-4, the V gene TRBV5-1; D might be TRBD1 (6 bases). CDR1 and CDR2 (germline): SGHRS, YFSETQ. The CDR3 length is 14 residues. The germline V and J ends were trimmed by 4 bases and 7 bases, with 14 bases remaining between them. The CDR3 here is CASSEGGVGEKLFF. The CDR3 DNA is TGCGCCAGCAGCGAGGGGGGAGTTGGTGAAAAACTGTTTTTT.

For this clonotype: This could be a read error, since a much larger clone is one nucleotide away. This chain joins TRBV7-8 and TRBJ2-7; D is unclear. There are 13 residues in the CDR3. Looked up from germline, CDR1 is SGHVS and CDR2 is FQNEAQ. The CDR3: CASSTPQSYGQYF. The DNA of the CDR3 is TGTGCCAGCAGTACCCCTCAATCCTACGGGCAGTACTTC.

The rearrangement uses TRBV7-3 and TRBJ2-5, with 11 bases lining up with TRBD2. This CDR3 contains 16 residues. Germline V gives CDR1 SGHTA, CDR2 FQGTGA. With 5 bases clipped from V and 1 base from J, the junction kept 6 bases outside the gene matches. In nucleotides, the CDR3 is TGTGCCAGCAGCATCGAGGGGACTAGCGGCCAAGAGACCCAGTACTTC. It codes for CASSIEGTSGQETQYF.

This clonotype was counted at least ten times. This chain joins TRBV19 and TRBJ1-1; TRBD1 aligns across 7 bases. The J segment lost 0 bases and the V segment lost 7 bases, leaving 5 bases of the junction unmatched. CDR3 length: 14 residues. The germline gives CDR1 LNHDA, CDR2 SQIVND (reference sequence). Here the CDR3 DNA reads TGTGCCAGTACCCCGACAGGGCTGAACACTGAAGCTTTCTTT. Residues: CASTPTGLNTEAFF.

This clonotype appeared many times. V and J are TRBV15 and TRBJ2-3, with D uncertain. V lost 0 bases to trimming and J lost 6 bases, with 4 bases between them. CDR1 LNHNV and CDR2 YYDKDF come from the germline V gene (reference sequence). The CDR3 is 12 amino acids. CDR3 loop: CATSRDLDTQYF. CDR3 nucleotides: TGTGCCACCAGCAGAGATCTGGATACGCAGTATTTT.

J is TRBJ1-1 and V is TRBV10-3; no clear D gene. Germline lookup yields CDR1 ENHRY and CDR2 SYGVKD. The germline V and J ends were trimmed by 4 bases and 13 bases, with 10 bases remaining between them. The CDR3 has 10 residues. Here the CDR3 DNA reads TGTGCCATCAGTGGGGGAGCGAGTTTCTTT. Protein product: CAISGGASFF.

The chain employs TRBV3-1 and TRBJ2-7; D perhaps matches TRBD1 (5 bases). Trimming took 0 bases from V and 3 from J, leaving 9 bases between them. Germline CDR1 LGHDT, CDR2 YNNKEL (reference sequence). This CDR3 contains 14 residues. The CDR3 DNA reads TGTGCCAGCAGCCAAGAAGGGGCAGGCTACGAGCAGTACTTC. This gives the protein CASSQEGAGYEQYF.

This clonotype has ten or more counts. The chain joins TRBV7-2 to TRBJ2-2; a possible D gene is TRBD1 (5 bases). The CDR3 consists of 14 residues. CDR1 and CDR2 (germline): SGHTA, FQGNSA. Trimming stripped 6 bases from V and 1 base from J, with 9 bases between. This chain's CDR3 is CASSLTGNTGELFF. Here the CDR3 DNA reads TGTGCCAGCAGTCTTACAGGGAACACCGGGGAGCTGTTTTTT.

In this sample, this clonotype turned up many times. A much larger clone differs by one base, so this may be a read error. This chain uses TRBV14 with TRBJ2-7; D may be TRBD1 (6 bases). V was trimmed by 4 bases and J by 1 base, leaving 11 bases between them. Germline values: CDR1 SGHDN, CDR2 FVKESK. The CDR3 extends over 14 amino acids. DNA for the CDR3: TGTGCCAGCAGCCCCACACAGGGTTCCTACGAGCAGTACTTC. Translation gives CASSPTQGSYEQYF.

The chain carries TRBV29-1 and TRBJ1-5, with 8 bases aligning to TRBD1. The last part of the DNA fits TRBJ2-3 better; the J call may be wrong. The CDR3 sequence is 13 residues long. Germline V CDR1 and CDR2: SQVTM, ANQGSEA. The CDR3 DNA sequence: TGCAGCGTATCGACAGGGGCGACAGATACGCAGTATTTT. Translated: CSVSTGATDTQYF.

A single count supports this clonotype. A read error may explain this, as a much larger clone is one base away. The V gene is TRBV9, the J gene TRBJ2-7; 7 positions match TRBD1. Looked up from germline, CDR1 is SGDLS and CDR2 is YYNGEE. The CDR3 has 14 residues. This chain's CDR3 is CPGRDRAVWGEQYF. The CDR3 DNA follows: TGTCCCGGCCGAGACAGGGCCGTCTGGGGCGAGCAGTACTTC.

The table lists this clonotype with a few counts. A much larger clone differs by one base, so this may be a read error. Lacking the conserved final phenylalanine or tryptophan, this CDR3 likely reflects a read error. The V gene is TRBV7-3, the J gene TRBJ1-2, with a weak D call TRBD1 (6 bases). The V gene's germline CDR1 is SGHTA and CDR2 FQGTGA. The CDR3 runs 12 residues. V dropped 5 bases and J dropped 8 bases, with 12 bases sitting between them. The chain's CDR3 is CASSPGTSGYTL. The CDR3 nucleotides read TGTGCCAGCAGCCCCGGGACATCCGGCTACACCCTC.

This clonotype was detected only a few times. The CDR3 sequence is CASSLGTGIKDTEAFF. The CDR3 nucleotides are TGTGCCAGCAGCCTCGGGACAGGGATCAAGGACACTGAAGCTTTCTTT. V and J are TRBV13 and TRBJ1-1; 9 nucleotides align to TRBD1. Per germline, CDR1 PRHDT and CDR2 FYEKMQ (reference sequence). CDR3 length: 16 residues. V trimming: 5 bases; J trimming: 3 bases; junction bases outside the gene matches: 10.

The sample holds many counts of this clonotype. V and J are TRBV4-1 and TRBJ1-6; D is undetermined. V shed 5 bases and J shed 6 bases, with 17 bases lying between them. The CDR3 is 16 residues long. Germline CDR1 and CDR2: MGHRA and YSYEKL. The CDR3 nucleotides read TGCGCCAGCAGCTACCCGTCTCCCGTGCCTAATTCACCCCTCCACTTT. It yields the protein CASSYPSPVPNSPLHF.

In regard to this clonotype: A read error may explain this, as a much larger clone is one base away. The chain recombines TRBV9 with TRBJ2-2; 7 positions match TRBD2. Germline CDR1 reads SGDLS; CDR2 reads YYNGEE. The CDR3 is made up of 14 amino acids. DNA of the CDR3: TGTGCCAGCCGAAGCGGGGCTAACACCGGGGAGCTGGTTTTT. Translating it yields CASRSGANTGELVF.

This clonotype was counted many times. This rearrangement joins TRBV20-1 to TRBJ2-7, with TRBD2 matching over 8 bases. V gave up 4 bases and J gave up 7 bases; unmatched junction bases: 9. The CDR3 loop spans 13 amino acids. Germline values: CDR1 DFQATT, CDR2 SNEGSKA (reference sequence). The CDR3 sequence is CSAITGGPGEQYF. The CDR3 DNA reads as TGCAGTGCTATAACGGGAGGGCCCGGGGAGCAGTACTTC.

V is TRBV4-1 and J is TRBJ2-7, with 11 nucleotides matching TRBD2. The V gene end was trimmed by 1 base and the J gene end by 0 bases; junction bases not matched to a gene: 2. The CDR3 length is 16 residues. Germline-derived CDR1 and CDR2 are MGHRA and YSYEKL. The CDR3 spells CASSQVGLAGSYEQYF. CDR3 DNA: TGCGCCAGCAGCCAAGTTGGACTAGCGGGCTCCTACGAGCAGTACTTC.

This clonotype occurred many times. For the CDR3, the DNA is TGTGCCAGCAGCCAAGCCAGCGGGAGACTCTACGAGCAGTACTTC. The encoded protein is CASSQASGRLYEQYF. The chain employs TRBV14 and TRBJ2-7, with TRBD2 matching 8 bases. The V segment lost 1 base and the J segment 3 bases; nucleotides outside the gene matches: 5. The CDR3 totals 15 residues. Germline loops: CDR1 SGHDN, CDR2 FVKESK.

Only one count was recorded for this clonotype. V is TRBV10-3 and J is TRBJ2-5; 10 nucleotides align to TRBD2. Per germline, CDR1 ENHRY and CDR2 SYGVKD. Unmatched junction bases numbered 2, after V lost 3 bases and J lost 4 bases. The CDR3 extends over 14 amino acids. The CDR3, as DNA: TGTGCCATCAGTGACACTAGCGGGACAGAGACCCAGTACTTC. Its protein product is CAISDTSGTETQYF.

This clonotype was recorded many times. CDR3 bases: TGTGCCAGCACCCCGGACAAAACCTACGAGCAGTACTTC. Protein sequence: CASTPDKTYEQYF. V gene TRBV11-3 combines with J gene TRBJ2-7; perhaps TRBD1 as D (5 bases). Trimming pared 7 bases from V and 2 bases from J, leaving 12 bases between. Germline V gives CDR1 SGHNT, CDR2 YENEEA. The CDR3 has 13 residues.

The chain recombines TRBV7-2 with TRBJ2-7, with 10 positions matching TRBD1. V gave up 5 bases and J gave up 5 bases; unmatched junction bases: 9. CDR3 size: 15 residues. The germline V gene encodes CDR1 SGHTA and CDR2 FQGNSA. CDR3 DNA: TGTGCCAGCAGCCCCTCAGGGGGACAGGGGCACGAGCAGTACTTC. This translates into CASSPSGGQGHEQYF. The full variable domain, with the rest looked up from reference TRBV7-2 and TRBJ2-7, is GAGVSQSPSNKVTEKGKDVELRCDPISGHTALYWYRQSLGQGLEFLIYFQGNSAPDKSGLPSDRFSAERTGGSVSTLTIQRTQQEDSAVYLCASSPSGGQGHEQYFGPGTRLTVT.

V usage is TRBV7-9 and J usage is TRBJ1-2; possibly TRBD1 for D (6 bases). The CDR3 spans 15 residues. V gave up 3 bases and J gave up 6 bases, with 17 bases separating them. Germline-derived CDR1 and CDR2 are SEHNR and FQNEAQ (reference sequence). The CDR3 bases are TGTGCCAGCAGCTTTGTTCAGGGGACTCAAAATGGCTACACCTTC. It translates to CASSFVQGTQNGYTF.

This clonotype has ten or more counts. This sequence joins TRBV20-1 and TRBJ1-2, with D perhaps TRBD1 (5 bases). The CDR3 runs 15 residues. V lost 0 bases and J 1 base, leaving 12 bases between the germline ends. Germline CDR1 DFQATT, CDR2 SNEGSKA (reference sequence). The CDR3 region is CSARDPRTYNYGYTF. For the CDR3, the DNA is TGCAGTGCTAGAGATCCTAGGACATATAACTATGGCTACACCTTC.